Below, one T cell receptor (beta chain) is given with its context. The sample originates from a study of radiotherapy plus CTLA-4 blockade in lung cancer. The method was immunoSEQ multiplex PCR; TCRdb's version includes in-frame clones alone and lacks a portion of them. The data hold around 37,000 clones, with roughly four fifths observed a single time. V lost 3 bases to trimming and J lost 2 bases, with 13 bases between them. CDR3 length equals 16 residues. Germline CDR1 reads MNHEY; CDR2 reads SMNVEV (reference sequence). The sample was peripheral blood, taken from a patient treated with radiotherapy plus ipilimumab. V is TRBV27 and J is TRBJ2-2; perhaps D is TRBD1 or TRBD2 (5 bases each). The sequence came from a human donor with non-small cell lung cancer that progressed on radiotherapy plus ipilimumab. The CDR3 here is CASSLGEQINTGELFF. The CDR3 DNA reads TGTGCCAGCAGTTTGGGGGAGCAGATTAACACCGGGGAGCTGTTTTTT.